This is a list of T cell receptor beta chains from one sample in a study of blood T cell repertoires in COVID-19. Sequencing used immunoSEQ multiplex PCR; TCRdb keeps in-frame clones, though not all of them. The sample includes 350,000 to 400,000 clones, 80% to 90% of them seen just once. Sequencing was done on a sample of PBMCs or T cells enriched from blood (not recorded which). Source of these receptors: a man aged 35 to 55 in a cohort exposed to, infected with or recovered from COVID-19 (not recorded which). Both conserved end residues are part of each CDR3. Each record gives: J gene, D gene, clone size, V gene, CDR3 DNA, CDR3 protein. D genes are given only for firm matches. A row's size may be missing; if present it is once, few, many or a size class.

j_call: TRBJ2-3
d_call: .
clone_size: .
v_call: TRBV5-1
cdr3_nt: TGCGCCAGCAGCTTGGGGGGCGGCCCCATTGGGGATGATACGCAGTATTTT
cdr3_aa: CASSLGGGPIGDDTQYF

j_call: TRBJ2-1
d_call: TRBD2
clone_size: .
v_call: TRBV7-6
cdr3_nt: TGTGCCAGCAGCTTAGCGGGGCTAGCGGACAATGAGCAGTTCTTC
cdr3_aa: CASSLAGLADNEQFF

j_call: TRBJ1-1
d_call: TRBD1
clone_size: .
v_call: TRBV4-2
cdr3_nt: TGTGCCAGCAGCCAAGAACAGTCAGGGGGCATGAACACTGAAGCTTTCTTT
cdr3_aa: CASSQEQSGGMNTEAFF

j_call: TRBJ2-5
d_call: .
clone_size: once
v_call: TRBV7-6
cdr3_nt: TGTGCCAGCAGCTCGGGGGAGACCCAGTACTTC
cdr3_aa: CASSSGETQYF

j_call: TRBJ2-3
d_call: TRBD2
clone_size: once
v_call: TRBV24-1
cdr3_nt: TGTGCCACCAGTGCCGGTAGCGGGAGGACCACAGATACGCAGTATTTT
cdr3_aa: CATSAGSGRTTDTQYF

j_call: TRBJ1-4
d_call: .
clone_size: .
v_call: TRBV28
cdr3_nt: TGTGCCAGCAGTTCGCAGACAGGCACTAATGAAAAACTGTTTTTT
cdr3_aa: CASSSQTGTNEKLFF

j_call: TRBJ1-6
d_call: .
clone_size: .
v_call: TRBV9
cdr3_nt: TGTGCCAGCAGCGCCGGGACAACTTATAATTCACCCCTCCACTTT
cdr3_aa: CASSAGTTYNSPLHF

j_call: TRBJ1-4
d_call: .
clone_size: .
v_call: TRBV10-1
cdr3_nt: TGCGCCAGCAGTGACCGGGGATCCGATGAAAAACTGTTTTTT
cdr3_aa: CASSDRGSDEKLFF

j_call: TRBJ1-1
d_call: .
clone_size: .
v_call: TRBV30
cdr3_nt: TGTGCCTGGAGTGTACATGCGAACACTGAAGCTTTCTTT
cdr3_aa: CAWSVHANTEAFF

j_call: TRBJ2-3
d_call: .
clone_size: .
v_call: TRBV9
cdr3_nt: TGTGCCAGCAGCGGGAGGGTCGCTCACACGCAGTATTTT
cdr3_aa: CASSGRVAHTQYF

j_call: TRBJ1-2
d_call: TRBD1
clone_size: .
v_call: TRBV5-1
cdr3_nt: TGCGCCAGCAGCCTGGGACAGGCTAACTATGGCTACACCTTC
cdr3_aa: CASSLGQANYGYTF

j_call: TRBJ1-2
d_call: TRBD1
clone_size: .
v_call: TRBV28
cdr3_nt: TGTGCCAGCAGGGTGACAGGGGGGTATGGCTACACCTTC
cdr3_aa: CASRVTGGYGYTF

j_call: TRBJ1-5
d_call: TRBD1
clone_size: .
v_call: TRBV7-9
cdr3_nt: TGTGCCAGCAGCTTAGCGCGGGGGACAGGGAGAGGTGGCAATCAGCCCCAGCATTTT
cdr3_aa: CASSLARGTGRGGNQPQHF

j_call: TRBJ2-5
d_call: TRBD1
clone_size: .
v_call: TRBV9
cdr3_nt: TGTGCCAGCAGCGGGGGACAGGGGACTCTTCAAGAGACCCAGTACTTC
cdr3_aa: CASSGGQGTLQETQYF

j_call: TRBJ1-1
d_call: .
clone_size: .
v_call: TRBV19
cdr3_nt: TGTGCCAGTAGTATGGGCCAGCAGAACACTGAAGCTTTCTTT
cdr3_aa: CASSMGQQNTEAFF

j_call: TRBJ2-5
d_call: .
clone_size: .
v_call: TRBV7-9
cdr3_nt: TGTGCCAGCAGCTTATTAACAGGGCGCCAAGAGACCCAGTACTTC
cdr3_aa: CASSLLTGRQETQYF

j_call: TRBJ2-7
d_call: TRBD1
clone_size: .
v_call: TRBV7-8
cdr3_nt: TGTGCCAGCAGCTTAAATGGAATGGCCCGGGACAGTGGCGAGCAGTACTTC
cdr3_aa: CASSLNGMARDSGEQYF

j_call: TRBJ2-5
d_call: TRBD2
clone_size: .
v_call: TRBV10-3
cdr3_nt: TGTGCCGCCAGTAGCGGGAGTTCGGAGACCCAGTACTTC
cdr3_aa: CAASSGSSETQYF

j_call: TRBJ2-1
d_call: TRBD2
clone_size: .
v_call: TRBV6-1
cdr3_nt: TGTGCCAGCAGTGAAACCCTAGCGGGAGGTGGGGATGAGCAGTTCTTC
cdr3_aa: CASSETLAGGGDEQFF

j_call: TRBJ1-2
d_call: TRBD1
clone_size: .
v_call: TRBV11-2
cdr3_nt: TGTGCCAGCAGCCCCAACTCTGGGACAGGGGCCTATGGCTACACCTTC
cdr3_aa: CASSPNSGTGAYGYTF

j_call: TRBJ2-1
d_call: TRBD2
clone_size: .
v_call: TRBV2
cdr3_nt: TGTGCCAGCGCGGGGACTAGCGGTTACAATGAGCAGTTCTTC
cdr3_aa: CASAGTSGYNEQFF

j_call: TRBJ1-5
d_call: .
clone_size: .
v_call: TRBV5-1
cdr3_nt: TGCGCCAGCAGCTTGGACGGGAGCAATCAGCCCCAGCATTTT
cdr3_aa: CASSLDGSNQPQHF

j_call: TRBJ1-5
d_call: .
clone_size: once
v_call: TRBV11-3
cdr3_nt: TGTGCCAGCAGCCAAACTGCAGGGAGCAATCAGCCCCAGCATTTT
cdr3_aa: CASSQTAGSNQPQHF

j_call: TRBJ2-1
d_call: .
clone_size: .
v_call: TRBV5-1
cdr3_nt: TGCGCCAGCAGCACACCGACTTCTGCCAATGAGCAGTTCTTC
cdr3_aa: CASSTPTSANEQFF

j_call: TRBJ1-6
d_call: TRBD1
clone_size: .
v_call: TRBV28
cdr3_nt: TGTGCCAGCAGACAGGGGTCCTTGTCACCCCTCCACTTT
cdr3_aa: CASRQGSLSPLHF

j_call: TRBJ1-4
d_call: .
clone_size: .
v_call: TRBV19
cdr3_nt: TGTGCCAGTAGCCCCCGGTGGAGAACAACTAATGAAAAACTGTTTTTT
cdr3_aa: CASSPRWRTTNEKLFF

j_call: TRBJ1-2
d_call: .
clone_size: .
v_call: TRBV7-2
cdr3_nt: TGTGCCAGCAGCTTCGGTCAAGGGGGCTATGGCTACACCTTC
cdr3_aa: CASSFGQGGYGYTF

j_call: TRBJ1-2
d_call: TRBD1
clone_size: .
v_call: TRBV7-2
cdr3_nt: TGTGCCAGCAGCACCGGGACAGGGGGCATTGGCTACACCTTC
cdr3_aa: CASSTGTGGIGYTF

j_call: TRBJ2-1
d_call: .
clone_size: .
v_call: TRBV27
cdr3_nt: TGTGCCAGCAGTTTGAGAGGAACCTACTCGGCCAATGAGCAGTTCTTC
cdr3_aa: CASSLRGTYSANEQFF

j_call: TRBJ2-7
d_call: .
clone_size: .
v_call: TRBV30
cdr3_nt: TGTGCCTGGAGTGTGGGGCAGATCTACGAGCAGTACTTC
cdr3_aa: CAWSVGQIYEQYF

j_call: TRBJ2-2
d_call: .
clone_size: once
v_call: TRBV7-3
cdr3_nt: TGTGCCAGCAGCTTAAATAGTTATCAGGGGGGCACCGGGGAGCTGTTTTTT
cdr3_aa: CASSLNSYQGGTGELFF

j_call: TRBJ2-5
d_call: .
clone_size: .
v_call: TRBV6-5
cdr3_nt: TGTGCCAGCAGATCCACCGGGACTCTACAAGAGACCCAGTACTTC
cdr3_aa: CASRSTGTLQETQYF

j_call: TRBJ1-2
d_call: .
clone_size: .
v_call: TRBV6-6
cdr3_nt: TGTGCCAGCACTCGGGACGGGGTTGGCTACACCTTC
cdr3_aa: CASTRDGVGYTF

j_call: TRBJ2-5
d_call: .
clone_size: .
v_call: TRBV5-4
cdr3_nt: TGTGCCAGCAGCTCGTCCCAGGGTAAAGAGACCCAGTACTTC
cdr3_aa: CASSSSQGKETQYF

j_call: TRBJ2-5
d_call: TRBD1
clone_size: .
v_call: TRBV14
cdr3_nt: TGTGCCAGCAGCCAAAAGTTGGGACAGCGAGAGACCCAGTACTTC
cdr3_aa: CASSQKLGQRETQYF

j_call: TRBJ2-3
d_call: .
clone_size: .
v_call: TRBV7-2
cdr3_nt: TGTGCCAGCAGCCCAGACACAGATACGCAGTATTTT
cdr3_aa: CASSPDTDTQYF

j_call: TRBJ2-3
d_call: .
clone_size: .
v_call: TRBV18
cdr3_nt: TGTGCCAGCTCACAAAGTATTTCGGGACACATCAACACAGATACGCAGTATTTT
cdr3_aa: CASSQSISGHINTDTQYF

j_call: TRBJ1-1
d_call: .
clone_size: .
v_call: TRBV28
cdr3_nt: TGTGCCAGCAGTCCAGGACAGAACACTGAAGCTTTCTTT
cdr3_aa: CASSPGQNTEAFF

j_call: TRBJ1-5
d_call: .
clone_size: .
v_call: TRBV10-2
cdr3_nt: TGCGCCAGCAGTGACAAACATAGCAATCAGCCCCAGCATTTT
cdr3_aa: CASSDKHSNQPQHF

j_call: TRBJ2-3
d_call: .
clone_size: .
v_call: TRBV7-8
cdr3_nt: TGTGCCAGCAGCTTAGGTTGGAGGCTCACAGATACGCAGTATTTT
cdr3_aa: CASSLGWRLTDTQYF

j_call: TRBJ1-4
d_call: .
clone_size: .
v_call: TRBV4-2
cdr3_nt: TGTGCCAGCAGCCATCCGCAGGGTGGGAAAAATGAAAAACTGTTTTTT
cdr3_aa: CASSHPQGGKNEKLFF

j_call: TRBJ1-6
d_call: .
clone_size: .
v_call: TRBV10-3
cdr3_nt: TGTGCCACTTGGACTAGGGGCCAACCCCTCCACTTT
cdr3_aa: CATWTRGQPLHF

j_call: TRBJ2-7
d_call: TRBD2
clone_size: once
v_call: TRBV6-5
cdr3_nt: TGTGCCAGCAGTTACTCGGACGCGGGAGCGGGCTACGAGCAGTACTTC
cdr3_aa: CASSYSDAGAGYEQYF

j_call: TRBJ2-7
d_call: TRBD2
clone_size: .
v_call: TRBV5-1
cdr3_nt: TGCGCCAGCAGCTCACTAGCGGGGAGCTCCTACGAGCAGTACTTC
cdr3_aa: CASSSLAGSSYEQYF

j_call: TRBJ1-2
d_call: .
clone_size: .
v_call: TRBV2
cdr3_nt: TGTGCCAGCAGCGGGACTCCTAACTATGGCTACACCTTC
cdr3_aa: CASSGTPNYGYTF

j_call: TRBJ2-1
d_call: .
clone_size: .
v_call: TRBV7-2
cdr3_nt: TGTGCCAGCAGCTTGGCAGGGATTTCCGAGCAGTTCTTC
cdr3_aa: CASSLAGISEQFF

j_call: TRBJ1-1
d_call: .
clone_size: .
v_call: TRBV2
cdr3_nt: TGTGCCAGCAGTGATCGGCAGGGGTATACTGAAGCTTTCTTT
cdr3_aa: CASSDRQGYTEAFF

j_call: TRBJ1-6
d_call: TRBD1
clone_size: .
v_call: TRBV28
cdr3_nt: TGTGCCAGCAGTTCACGACAGGGGAGAAGTTCACCCCTCCACTTT
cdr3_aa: CASSSRQGRSSPLHF

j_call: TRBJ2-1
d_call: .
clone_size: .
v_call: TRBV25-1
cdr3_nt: TGTGCCAGCAGGGGGGGATCCTACAATGAGCAGTTCTTC
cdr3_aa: CASRGGSYNEQFF

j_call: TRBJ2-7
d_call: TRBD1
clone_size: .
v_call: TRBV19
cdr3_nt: TGTGCCAGTAGTAGCGTACCGTCGAGGGGGACAGCACGCGACGAGCAGTACTTC
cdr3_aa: CASSSVPSRGTARDEQYF

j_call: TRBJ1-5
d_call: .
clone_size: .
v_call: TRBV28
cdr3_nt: TGTGCCAGCAGCGAAGTCCGGGGGTATCAGCCCCAGCATTTT
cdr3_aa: CASSEVRGYQPQHF

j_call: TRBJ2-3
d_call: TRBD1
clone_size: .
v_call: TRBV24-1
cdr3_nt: TGTGCCACCAGCGAGGGACAGAGGGGGACAGATACGCAGTATTTT
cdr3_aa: CATSEGQRGTDTQYF

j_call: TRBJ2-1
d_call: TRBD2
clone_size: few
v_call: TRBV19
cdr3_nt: TGTGCCAGTAGTACTATAGCGGGAGATTCGTGGAATGAGCAGTTCTTC
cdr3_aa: CASSTIAGDSWNEQFF

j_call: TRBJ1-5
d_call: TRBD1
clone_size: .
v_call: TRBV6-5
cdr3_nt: TGTGCCAGCGTAGGACAGGTTAATCAGCCCCAGCATTTT
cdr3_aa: CASVGQVNQPQHF

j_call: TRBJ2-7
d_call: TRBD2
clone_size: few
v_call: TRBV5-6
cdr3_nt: TGTGCCAGCAGCTTGGGGCCTTTAGCGGGAGGATACGAGCAGTACTTC
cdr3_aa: CASSLGPLAGGYEQYF

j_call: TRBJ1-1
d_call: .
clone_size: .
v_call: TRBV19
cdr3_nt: TGTGCCAGTAGTATTCAGGGGTTGAACACTGAAGCTTTCTTT
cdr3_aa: CASSIQGLNTEAFF

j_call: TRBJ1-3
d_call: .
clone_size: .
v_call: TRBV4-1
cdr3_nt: TGCGCCAGCAGCCAGAGTATGGTTGTGGGCAGGGCTGGAAACACCATATATTTT
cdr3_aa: CASSQSMVVGRAGNTIYF